This entry describes one TCR beta chain. The antigen is undetermined. This specimen belongs to a study of blood T cells in healthy people across ages. Study outcomes and limitations: In long-lived donors, naive CD4+ cell counts and diversity exceeded those of aged donors.

Together with a sample-barcoded 5' primer, a J-beta primer mix was included in a second PCR lasting roughly 6 to 12 cycles. MiXCR, applied by TCRdb to the 5' RACE reads, yields one record per CDR3 protein. This table has 650,000 to 800,000 distinct CDR3 sequences, approximately 52% appearing once. This CDR3 contains 15 residues. V lost 6 bases and J lost 4; bases outside the gene matches: 6. Germline V CDR1 and CDR2: SGHRS, YFSETQ. The sequenced sample was blood. This receptor was taken from a woman of 80 years or more in good health. The chain couples TRBV5-1 to TRBJ2-2, with 10 bases fitting TRBD2. CDR3 amino acids: CASTASGRGTGELFF. For the CDR3, the DNA is TGCGCCAGCACGGCTAGCGGGAGAGGCACCGGGGAGCTGTTTTTT.